The 13 T cell receptor beta chains presented below share a single source sample, sequenced in a study of cytomegalovirus exposure and HLA in healthy donors. PCR involved 60 Vbeta and 13 Jbeta primers. The assay was immunoSEQ multiplex PCR, and TCRdb's table has in-frame clones only and misses some. The sample lists about 38,000 clones; 70% to 90% were seen once. Sequenced: PBMCs. These TCRs come from a middle-aged woman in good health and CMV-seropositive.

In this sample, this clone turned up once. The chain recombines TRBV6-5 with TRBJ1-2, with a possible D match to TRBD1 (5 bases). V lost 4 bases and J 2 bases, leaving 11 bases between the germline ends. CDR3 length: 14 residues. Per the germline V gene, CDR1 is MNHEY and CDR2 is SVGAGI. The CDR3 protein is CASSSPRENYGYTF. DNA of the CDR3: TGTGCCAGCAGTTCCCCCAGGGAAAACTATGGCTACACCTTC.

The chain uses TRBV7-9 and TRBJ1-1, with a possible D match to TRBD1 (6 bases). The length of the CDR3 is 13 residues. The germline CDR1 and CDR2 sequences are SEHNR and FQNEAQ (reference sequence). The ends were cut back, 5 bases at V and 4 bases at J, with 11 bases in the middle. CDR3 DNA sequence: TGTGCCAGCAGCCTTCGAGGGGGCACTGAAGCTTTCTTT. It translates to CASSLRGGTEAFF.

The chain carries TRBV5-5 and TRBJ1-1; D is ambiguous. The CDR3 loop spans 13 amino acids. V was cut by 0 bases and J by 4 bases, with 7 bases left in between. The germline gives CDR1 SGHKS, CDR2 YYEKEE (reference sequence). The CDR3 DNA reads TGTGCCAGCAGCTTGGGGGGAGGCACTGAAGCTTTCTTT. As protein: CASSLGGGTEAFF.

This chain joins TRBV11-2 and TRBJ1-6; D unresolved. Germline V CDR1 and CDR2: SGHAT, FQNNGV. V was trimmed by 2 bases and J by 9 bases, leaving 5 bases between them. This CDR3 contains 12 residues. The CDR3: CASSLIRSPLHF. CDR3 nucleotides: TGTGCCAGCAGCTTAATCCGTTCACCCCTCCACTTT.

J is TRBJ2-1 and V is TRBV5-4, with 7 bases identical to TRBD1. V dropped 5 bases and J dropped 1; count of bases not matched to a gene: 6. CDR1 SGHNT and CDR2 YYREEE come from the germline V gene (reference sequence). The CDR3 sequence is 15 residues long. The CDR3 bases are TGTGCCAGCAGTCGCACAGGGGCTTCCTACAATGAGCAGTTCTTC. It encodes CASSRTGASYNEQFF.

The chain joins TRBV10-3 to TRBJ2-5; 10 bases agree with TRBD2. Per germline, CDR1 ENHRY and CDR2 SYGVKD. The V and J ends lost 8 bases and 5 bases, in that order; junction bases with no gene match: 5. This CDR3 contains 13 residues. CDR3 sequence: CAIRLAGDETQYF. CDR3 coding DNA: TGTGCCATCCGTCTAGCGGGGGATGAGACCCAGTACTTC.

This clone has only a few counts. The rearrangement uses TRBV7-9 and TRBJ1-1; tentative D call: TRBD1 (6 bases). Germline V gene sequence: CDR1 SEHNR, CDR2 FQNEAQ (reference sequence). The V end was cut by 5 bases, the J end by 1 base, with 8 bases between. The length of the CDR3 is 13 residues. CDR3: CASSKQGNTEAFF. The CDR3 DNA is TGTGCCAGCAGCAAACAGGGGAACACTGAAGCTTTCTTT.

The V and J genes are TRBV7-2 and TRBJ1-3, with 10 bases aligning to TRBD1. Germline loops: CDR1 SGHTA, CDR2 FQGNSA. The trim removed 5 bases at V and 4 bases at J, leaving 5 bases unmatched. The CDR3 runs 15 residues. This CDR3 reads CASSGDRGRGNTIYF. The CDR3 DNA sequence: TGTGCCAGCAGCGGAGACAGGGGGCGGGGAAACACCATATATTTT.

V usage is TRBV23-1 and J usage is TRBJ1-5; D is uncertain. TRBV23-1 is designated an ORF whose function remains uncertain. Trimming removed 0 bases at V and 3 bases at J, with 9 bases between. This CDR3 is 15 amino acids long. CDR3 loop: CASSQSFGLNQPQHF. CDR3 coding DNA: TGCGCCAGCAGTCAATCTTTCGGTCTCAATCAGCCCCAGCATTTT.

This rearrangement joins TRBV18 to TRBJ2-5; a weak D match, TRBD2 (5 bases). The CDR3 runs 12 residues. Germline V CDR1 and CDR2: KGHSH, LQKENI. V was trimmed by 9 bases and J by 4 bases, leaving 12 bases between them. In nucleotides, the CDR3 is TGTGCCAGTCAGGTGGGAGTAGAGACCCAGTACTTC. Residues: CASQVGVETQYF.

V gene TRBV7-8 combines with J gene TRBJ1-6, with 7 bases lining up with TRBD1. The germline gives CDR1 SGHVS, CDR2 FQNEAQ. V shed 6 bases and J 4 bases; nucleotides not matched to a gene: 6. There are 15 residues in the CDR3. CDR3 sequence reads: CASREDRSYNSPLHF. The CDR3 bases are TGTGCCAGCAGAGAGGACAGGAGTTATAATTCACCCCTCCACTTT.

V gene TRBV5-6 combines with J gene TRBJ2-7; TRBD1 aligns across 7 bases. With 1 base clipped from V and 2 bases from J, the junction kept 9 bases outside the gene matches. This CDR3 comprises 16 residues. Looked up from germline, CDR1 is SGHDT and CDR2 is YYEEEE. CDR3 sequence: CASSLLGTDFTYEQYF. DNA of the CDR3: TGTGCCAGCAGCTTGTTAGGGACAGACTTTACCTACGAGCAGTACTTC.

The chain is built from TRBV6-5 and TRBJ2-1; weak D call: TRBD1 (6 bases). V gave up 0 bases and J gave up 5 bases, with 8 bases separating them. Germline assignment: CDR1 MNHEY and CDR2 SVGAGI. The CDR3 has 14 amino acids. This CDR3 is CASSYSDRNNEQFF. In nucleotides, the CDR3 is TGTGCCAGCAGTTACTCGGACAGAAACAATGAGCAGTTCTTC.